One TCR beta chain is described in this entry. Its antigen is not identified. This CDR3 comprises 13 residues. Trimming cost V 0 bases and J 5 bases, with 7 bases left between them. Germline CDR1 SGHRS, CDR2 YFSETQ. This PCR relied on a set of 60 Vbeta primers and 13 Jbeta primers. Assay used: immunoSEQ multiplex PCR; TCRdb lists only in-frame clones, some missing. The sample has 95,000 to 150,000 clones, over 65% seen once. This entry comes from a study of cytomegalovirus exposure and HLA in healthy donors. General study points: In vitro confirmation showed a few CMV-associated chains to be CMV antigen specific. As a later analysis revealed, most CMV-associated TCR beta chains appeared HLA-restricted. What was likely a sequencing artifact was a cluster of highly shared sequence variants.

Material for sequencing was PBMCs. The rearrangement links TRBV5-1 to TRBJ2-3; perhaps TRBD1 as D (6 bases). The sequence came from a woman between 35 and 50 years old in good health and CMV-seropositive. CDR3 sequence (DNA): TGCGCCAGCAGCTTGGAAGGGGGAGATACGCAGTATTTT. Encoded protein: CASSLEGGDTQYF.